Each of the 14 T cell receptor beta chains below was sequenced from the same sample in a study of blood T cells in healthy people across ages. The second PCR ran about 6 to 12 cycles with a sample-barcoded 5' primer and J-beta primers. A single record per CDR3 protein comes from TCRdb applying MiXCR to the 5' RACE reads. The sample lists about 2 million distinct CDR3 sequences, about 49% occurring once. Sequenced sample: blood. The receptors originated from a woman between 35 and 50 years old in good health.

The V gene is TRBV5-6, the J gene TRBJ2-4; D is tentatively TRBD1 or TRBD2 (5 bases each). Germline CDR1 is SGHDT and CDR2 is YYEEEE. The CDR3 covers 12 residues. Trimming took off 3 bases at V and 12 bases at J, with 13 bases between the two ends. The CDR3 loop reads CASSWGTSAQYF. The CDR3 bases are TGTGCCAGCAGCTGGGGGACCTCTGCTCAGTACTTC.

This clonotype was observed a handful of times. The chain recombines TRBV6-2 or TRBV6-3 with TRBJ2-5; D perhaps matches TRBD1 (5 bases). The DNA matches TRBJ2-7 better at its end, which makes the J call doubtful. There are 11 residues in the CDR3. The germline V gene encodes CDR1 MNHEY and CDR2 SVGEGT. Written as DNA, the CDR3 is TGTGCCAGCAGCTGGGGCGCCGAGCAGTACTTC. It codes for CASSWGAEQYF.

This clonotype has a handful of counts. V gene TRBV20-1 combines with J gene TRBJ2-3, with 8 bases aligning to TRBD2. The CDR3 runs 11 residues. Per germline, CDR1 DFQATT and CDR2 SNEGSKA (reference sequence). CDR3: CTAGGPDTQYF. Written as DNA, the CDR3 is TGCACGGCGGGGGGACCAGATACGCAGTATTTT.

The chain is built from TRBV7-2 and TRBJ2-2; D is unclear. V was trimmed by 4 bases and J by 5 bases, leaving 8 bases between them. Germline values: CDR1 SGHTA, CDR2 FQGNSA. CDR3 length equals 13 residues. The CDR3 DNA reads TGTGCCAGCAGCTCAGACCCTACCGGGGAGCTGTTTTTT. Translating gives CASSSDPTGELFF.

The chain joins TRBV20-1 to TRBJ2-1; 8 bases are a match to TRBD2. The CDR3 extends over 13 amino acids. Per germline, CDR1 DFQATT and CDR2 SNEGSKA (reference sequence). Losses at the gene ends were 8 bases for V and 0 bases for J; bases not matched to a gene: 3. The CDR3 nucleotides read TGCAGTACGCGGGGGGCCTCCTACAATGAGCAGTTCTTC. As protein: CSTRGASYNEQFF.

The chain couples TRBV6-5 to TRBJ1-2; 7 nucleotides line up with TRBD1. Losses at the gene ends were 7 bases for V and 7 bases for J; bases not matched to a gene: 12. CDR3 size: 14 residues. Germline V gives CDR1 MNHEY, CDR2 SVGAGI. CDR3: CASTQPTGHGGYTF. The CDR3 DNA is TGTGCCAGCACCCAACCGACAGGGCACGGTGGCTACACCTTC.

The table lists this clonotype with a few counts. The chain couples TRBV5-1 to TRBJ2-5, with 8 bases matching TRBD1. With 4 bases clipped from V and 4 bases from J, the junction kept 18 bases outside the gene matches. This CDR3 region has 18 residues. Germline V gene lookup returns CDR1 SGHRS and CDR2 YFSETQ. The CDR3 bases are TGCGCCAGCAGCCCACCAAAGGGGATCCTCGGACAGGGAGAGACCCAGTACTTC. Translated: CASSPPKGILGQGETQYF.

This clonotype has only a few counts. The chain's CDR3 is CASSLRTTADTQYF. DNA for the CDR3: TGCGCCAGCAGCCTCCGGACTACCGCAGATACGCAGTATTTT. J is TRBJ2-3 and V is TRBV5-1; the D gene is possibly TRBD2 (6 bases). Trimming stripped 4 bases from V and 4 bases from J, with 13 bases between. Germline loops: CDR1 SGHRS, CDR2 YFSETQ. This CDR3 has 14 amino acids.

This clonotype occurred a few times. The rearrangement links TRBV12-3 or TRBV12-4 to TRBJ2-7; no clear D. Trimming pared 6 bases from V and 0 bases from J, leaving 12 bases between. This CDR3 is built from 14 residues. The CDR3 spells CASSPIGSSYEQYF. As DNA, the CDR3 is TGTGCCAGCAGCCCCATAGGATCCTCCTACGAGCAGTACTTC.

V gene TRBV5-4 combines with J gene TRBJ2-5; 7 bases agree with TRBD1. This CDR3 contains 15 residues. Per the germline V gene, CDR1 is SGHNT and CDR2 is YYREEE (reference sequence). The J segment lost 1 base and the V segment lost 7 bases, leaving 10 bases of the junction unmatched. CDR3 in amino acids: CASSVEGASQETQYF. Written as DNA, the CDR3 is TGTGCCAGCTCAGTAGAGGGGGCATCCCAAGAGACCCAGTACTTC.

The count of this clonotype is one. This chain joins TRBV13 and TRBJ1-4; 9 bases agree with TRBD1. CDR1 is PRHDT and CDR2 is FYEKMQ in the germline V gene (reference sequence). The CDR3 length is 16 residues. Unmatched junction bases numbered 5, after V lost 0 bases and J lost 6 bases. The CDR3 reads CASSLGGGQGYEKLFF. The CDR3 DNA reads TGTGCCAGCAGCTTAGGTGGGGGACAGGGATATGAAAAACTGTTTTTT.

As regards this clonotype: A read error is possible here, since a much larger clone lies one base away. This chain links TRBV4-2 with TRBJ2-1, with D unresolved. This CDR3 comprises 15 residues. CDR1 is LGHNA, CDR2 YNFKEQ, per germline. The CDR3: CANSQESTPLGEQFF. CDR3 coding DNA: TGTGCCAACAGCCAAGAAAGTACTCCCTTAGGTGAGCAGTTCTTC.

V usage is TRBV27 and J usage is TRBJ1-2; 7 bases line up with TRBD1. Per the germline V gene, CDR1 is MNHEY and CDR2 is SMNVEV (reference sequence). This CDR3 is built from 16 residues. The J segment lost 8 bases and the V segment lost 4 bases, leaving 16 bases of the junction unmatched. Here the CDR3 reads CASSWGRDRVRRGYTF. CDR3 in DNA: TGTGCCAGCAGTTGGGGACGTGACAGGGTACGTCGAGGCTACACCTTC.

The rearrangement uses TRBV20-1 and TRBJ1-4; D not certain. Trimming removed 4 bases at V and 5 bases at J, with 8 bases between. This CDR3 is 12 amino acids long. The germline V gene encodes CDR1 DFQATT and CDR2 SNEGSKA (reference sequence). For the CDR3, the DNA is TGCAGTGCTATCGAAGGGAATGAAAAACTGTTTTTT. Translated, it gives CSAIEGNEKLFF.